This T cell receptor beta chain was sequenced during a study of T cells in Graves' hyperthyroidism and ophthalmopathy. General study results and limits: A model of 13 V-J features distinguished ophthalmopathy from stable hyperthyroidism. In validation, the model predicted ophthalmopathy. These predictions came a median 6.5 months before onset.

This clonotype was recorded many times. No antigen is known for it. The study excluded patients with uncontrolled infection, other autoimmune disease, pregnancy or lactation. Amplified TCR beta CDR3 regions derived from RNA transcripts. First-round RT-PCR targeting the TCR CDR3 was performed with the HTBI primer set. TCRdb re-derived calls from the multiplex PCR reads in MiXCR, one entry per CDR3 protein. The profile covers some 570,000 distinct CDR3 sequences, with 13% to 15% appearing a single time and roughly 7% taken by the ten largest. Trimming removed 2 bases from V and 3 bases from J, with 7 bases in between. CDR1 MNHEY and CDR2 SVGAGI come from the germline V gene. The CDR3 is 13 residues long.

This receptor was obtained from a woman aged 18 to 35 with Graves' ophthalmopathy. Sequenced: blood. The rearrangement links TRBV6-5 to TRBJ1-1; no definite D call. The CDR3 DNA follows: TGTGCCAGCAGTTACATCAGTGACACTGAAGCTTTCTTT. Protein product: CASSYISDTEAFF.